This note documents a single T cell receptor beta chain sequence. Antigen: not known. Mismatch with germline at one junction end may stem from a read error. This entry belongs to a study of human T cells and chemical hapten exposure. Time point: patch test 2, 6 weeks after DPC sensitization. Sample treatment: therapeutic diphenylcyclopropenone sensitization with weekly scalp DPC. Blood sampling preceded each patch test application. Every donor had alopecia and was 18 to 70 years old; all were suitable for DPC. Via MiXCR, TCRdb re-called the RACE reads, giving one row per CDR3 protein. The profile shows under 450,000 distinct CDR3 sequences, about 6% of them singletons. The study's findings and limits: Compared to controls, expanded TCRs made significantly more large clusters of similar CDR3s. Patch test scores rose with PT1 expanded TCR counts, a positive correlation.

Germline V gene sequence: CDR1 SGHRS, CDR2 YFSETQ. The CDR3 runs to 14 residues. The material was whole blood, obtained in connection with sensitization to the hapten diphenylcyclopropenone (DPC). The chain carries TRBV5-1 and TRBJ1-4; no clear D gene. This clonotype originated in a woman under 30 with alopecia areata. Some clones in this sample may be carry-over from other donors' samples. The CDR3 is CASSFLGMNEKLYF. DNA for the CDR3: TGCGCCAGCAGCTTTCTTGGGATGAATGAAAAACTGTATTTT.